The source of this T cell receptor beta chain is a study of glioma-infiltrating T cells after dendritic cell vaccination. The study, taken as a whole, reports: Longer survival after dendritic cell vaccination followed higher pretreatment TIL content.

As regards this clone: Its antigen is unknown.

The CDR3 loop spans 15 amino acids. The V segment lost 2 bases and the J segment 1 base; nucleotides outside the gene matches: 3. CDR1 MNHEY and CDR2 SVGAGI come from the germline V gene. The time point denotes: after dendritic cell vaccination, including at tumor progression/relapse. Fresh-frozen tumor tissue and more than two years of survival data were available for all. Primers: 60 V beta forward and 13 J beta reverse. The repertoire was sequenced with immunoSEQ multiplex PCR; TCRdb's copy has only in-frame clones and lacks some. The repertoire consists of more than 95,000 clones, with approximately 80% occurring once and the leading ten covering roughly 5.9%.

The chain is built from TRBV6-5 and TRBJ2-5, with TRBD1 matching 8 bases. This sequence was found in a human donor with glioblastoma. This specimen was blood, taken after dendritic cell vaccination. The CDR3 region is CASSYGRGPQETQYF. The CDR3 nucleotides read TGTGCCAGCAGTTACGGCAGGGGGCCCCAAGAGACCCAGTACTTC.